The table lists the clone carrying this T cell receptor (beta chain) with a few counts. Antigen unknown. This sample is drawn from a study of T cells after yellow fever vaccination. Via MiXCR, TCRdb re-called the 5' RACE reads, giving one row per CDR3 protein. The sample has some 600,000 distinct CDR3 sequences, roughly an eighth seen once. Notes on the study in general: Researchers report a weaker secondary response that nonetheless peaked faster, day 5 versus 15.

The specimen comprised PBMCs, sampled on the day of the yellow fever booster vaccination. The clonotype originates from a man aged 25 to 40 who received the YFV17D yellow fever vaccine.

DNA of the CDR3: TGTGCCAGCAGCCATTTGGGAACCAAAAACATTCAGTACTTC. It yields the protein CASSHLGTKNIQYF. The chain carries TRBV3-1 and TRBJ2-4; no firm D call. This CDR3 is 14 amino acids long. V was cut by 3 bases and J by 2 bases, with 8 bases left in between. Germline V gene sequence: CDR1 LGHDT, CDR2 YNNKEL (reference sequence).